One and the same sample provided the 12 T cell receptor beta chains below, sequenced in a study of T cell repertoires in cytomegalovirus infection. TCRdb processed the reads anew with MiXCR; each CDR3 protein has one entry. Among 500,000 or so distinct CDR3 sequences listed, approximately 15% were seen once. Material for sequencing was CD8+ T cells from PBMCs. The receptors were sampled from a human donor in good health (CMV status not recorded). Some clones in this sample may be carry-over from other donors' samples.

This clonotype was detected ten times or more. The chain links TRBV12-3 or TRBV12-4 to TRBJ2-2, with 9 bases fitting TRBD1. Trimming took 1 base from V and 3 from J; bases not matched to a gene: 3. The length of the CDR3 is 16 residues. The CDR3 nucleotides read TGTGCCAGCAGTTTAGGACAGGGGGTGGACACCGGGGAGCTGTTTTTT. The encoded protein is CASSLGQGVDTGELFF.

This clonotype was detected ten times or more. This chain links TRBV7-9 with TRBJ1-5, with TRBD1 as a possible D gene (6 bases). The CDR3 length is 15 residues. Germline V lookup: CDR1 SEHNR, CDR2 FQNEAQ (reference sequence). Trimming took 0 bases from V and 3 from J, leaving 9 bases between them. The CDR3: CASSLATGPNQPQHF. The CDR3 DNA reads TGTGCCAGCAGCTTAGCCACAGGGCCCAATCAGCCCCAGCATTTT. The variable domain in full, completed from reference TRBV7-9 and TRBJ1-5, reads DTGVSQNPRHKITKRGQNVTFRCDPISEHNRLYWYRQTLGQGPEFLTYFQNEAQLEKSRLLSDRFSAERPKGSFSTLEIQRTEQGDSAMYLCASSLATGPNQPQHFGDGTRLSIL.

Only a few counts were recorded for this clonotype. The rearrangement joins TRBV4-1 to TRBJ2-7; D possibly matches TRBD1 or TRBD2 (5 bases each). Germline values: CDR1 MGHRA, CDR2 YSYEKL. V was clipped by 4 bases and J by 2 bases, with 21 bases between them. The CDR3 is 17 residues long. The DNA for the CDR3 is TGCGCCAGCAGCCCTCCCGGGACCCAGTTCCAGGCCTACGAGCAGTACTTC. It is translated as CASSPPGTQFQAYEQYF.

This clonotype has just a few counts. This rearrangement joins TRBV27 to TRBJ1-6; no clear D gene. CDR3 length: 17 residues. CDR1 is MNHEY, CDR2 SMNVEV, per germline (reference sequence). V lost 4 bases and J 0 bases, leaving 13 bases between the germline ends. CDR3 DNA sequence: TGTGCCAGCAGTTACGCGGGGAGGGACTCCTATAATTCACCCCTCCACTTT. The encoded protein is CASSYAGRDSYNSPLHF.

The sample holds a few counts of this clonotype. DNA for the CDR3: TGTGCCAGCAGCCTCGGTTTGTTTGGGGGCGGTTCGTGGGGCGAGCAGTACTTC. Translation gives CASSLGLFGGGSWGEQYF. The chain employs TRBV5-6 and TRBJ2-7; the D gene is possibly TRBD1 (6 bases). The CDR3 runs 18 residues. Germline V gene data show CDR1 as SGHDT and CDR2 as YYEEEE. Trimming pared 4 bases from V and 6 bases from J, leaving 29 bases between. Complete variable domain (other parts from reference TRBV5-6 and TRBJ2-7): DAGVTQSPTHLIKTRGQQVTLRCSPKSGHDTVSWYQQALGQGPQFIFQYYEEEERQRGNFPDRFSGHQFPNYSSELNVNALLLGDSALYLCASSLGLFGGGSWGEQYFGPGTRLTVT.

This clonotype was detected ten times or more. The J gene is TRBJ2-1, the V gene TRBV6-2 or TRBV6-3, with TRBD2 matching over 13 bases. The V gene end was trimmed by 4 bases and the J gene end by 9 bases; junction bases not matched to a gene: 12. The CDR3 runs to 17 residues. Germline V CDR1 and CDR2: MNHEY, SVGEGT. The DNA for the CDR3 is TGTGCCAGCAGTTCCCCCGGACTAGCGGGGGTCAAGGGTGAGCAGTTCTTC. Residues: CASSSPGLAGVKGEQFF.

This clonotype has only a few counts. The chain couples TRBV20-1 to TRBJ2-7; 8 bases fit TRBD2. CDR3 length equals 16 residues. The V gene's germline CDR1 is DFQATT and CDR2 SNEGSKA (reference sequence). V gave up 6 bases and J gave up 2 bases; unmatched junction bases: 15. CDR3 nucleotides: TGCAGTGCAATTATTAGAGCGGGAGCATTCCCCTACGAGCAGTACTTC. Its translation: CSAIIRAGAFPYEQYF.

The chain combines TRBV9 with TRBJ2-5, with D perhaps TRBD2 (5 bases). V lost 0 bases, J lost 5 bases, and 11 bases lay in between. CDR1 SGDLS and CDR2 YYNGEE come from the germline V gene. The CDR3 runs to 14 residues. This CDR3 is CASSVDRTGETQYF. CDR3 DNA: TGTGCCAGCAGCGTAGACCGAACGGGGGAGACCCAGTACTTC.

For this clonotype: This may stem from a read error, because a much larger clone lies one nucleotide away. V gene TRBV20-1 combines with J gene TRBJ2-3, with D possibly TRBD2 on 6 matching bases. Germline assignment: CDR1 DFQATT and CDR2 SNEGSKA (reference sequence). CDR3 length: 18 amino acids. The CDR3 coding sequence is TGCAGTGCCGAGTTAGACCGGGACTCTAAAACCCCCCCGGATACGAAGTATTTT. This translates into CSAELDRDSKTPPDTKYF.

The gene calls are TRBV10-2 and TRBJ2-1; unclear D gene. V lost 1 base and J lost 9, with 10 bases in between. Germline V gene sequence: CDR1 WSHSY, CDR2 SAAADI. The CDR3 is 13 residues long. The DNA for the CDR3 is TGCGCCAGCAGTGAGTTTAGGGTCGGTGAGCAGTTCTTC. Translated, it gives CASSEFRVGEQFF.

In this sample, this clonotype turned up many times. The rearrangement joins TRBV29-1 to TRBJ2-1; 8 nucleotides agree with TRBD2. The V gene's germline CDR1 is SQVTM and CDR2 ANQGSEA. Trimming removed 8 bases from V and 0 bases from J; junction bases left unmatched: 9. The CDR3 runs 15 residues. The CDR3 nucleotides are TGCAGCCTATTCGGGGGGGCAAGCTCCTACAATGAGCAGTTCTTC. Its translation is CSLFGGASSYNEQFF.

Points on this clonotype: One base away lies a much larger clone, so this may be a sequencing read error. A read error is likely, as this CDR3 ends without the conserved phenylalanine or tryptophan. The rearrangement uses TRBV20-1 and TRBJ2-7; TRBD2 might be the D (6 bases). Germline V gene lookup returns CDR1 DFQATT and CDR2 SNEGSKA (reference sequence). CDR3 length equals 17 residues. The V and J ends lost 0 bases and 2 bases respectively, with 20 bases between them. For the CDR3, the DNA is TGCAGTGCTAGAGATCGGGACTCCGCAGCAGTCACCTACGAGCAGTACTTA. Encoded protein: CSARDRDSAAVTYEQYL.